The 31 T cell receptor beta chains given below trace back to one sample, sequenced in a study of cytomegalovirus exposure and HLA in healthy donors. With 60 Vbeta and 13 Jbeta primers, the PCR was carried out. The repertoire was sequenced with immunoSEQ multiplex PCR; TCRdb's copy has only in-frame clones and lacks some. The sample has roughly 100,000 clones; 70% to 80% are singletons. The sample comprised PBMCs. Every receptor here comes from a man between 25 and 39 years old in good health and CMV-seronegative.

The J gene is TRBJ2-2, the V gene TRBV5-1; 9 positions match TRBD1. With 2 bases clipped from V and 5 bases from J, the junction kept 10 bases outside the gene matches. This CDR3 spans 17 amino acids. CDR1 and CDR2 from the germline V gene are SGHRS and YFSETQ. The CDR3 DNA reads as TGCGCCAGCAGCTTATACCGGGACAGGGACAGAACCGGGGAGCTGTTTTTT. As protein: CASSLYRDRDRTGELFF.

The V gene is TRBV4-1, the J gene TRBJ2-1; a possible D gene is TRBD2 (6 bases). CDR1 and CDR2 (germline): MGHRA, YSYEKL. Between the trimmed V and J ends, which lost 1 base and 2 bases, there was a span of 15 bases. The CDR3 contains 17 residues. The CDR3, as DNA: TGCGCCAGCAGCCAAGGCCTCGCGGGGTTGACCTACAATGAGCAGTTCTTC. This translates into CASSQGLAGLTYNEQFF.

This sequence joins TRBV5-4 and TRBJ2-7, with D tentatively TRBD2 (7 bases). This CDR3 spans 18 amino acids. Germline-derived CDR1 and CDR2 are SGHNT and YYREEE (reference sequence). V was clipped by 4 bases and J by 2 bases, with 25 bases between them. The CDR3 is CASSLGGGHSIDPYEQYF. DNA of the CDR3: TGTGCCAGCAGCCTAGGGGGGGGACACTCCATAGACCCCTACGAGCAGTACTTC.

This clone occurred once. CDR3 in amino acids: CASSQQAGARYEQYF. As DNA, the CDR3 is TGTGCCAGCAGCCAACAAGCGGGAGCCCGCTACGAGCAGTACTTC. The chain recombines TRBV14 with TRBJ2-7; TRBD2 agrees at 8 bases. V dropped 2 bases and J dropped 3; count of bases not matched to a gene: 6. This CDR3 region has 15 residues. The germline V gene has CDR1 SGHDN and CDR2 FVKESK. Supplemented by reference TRBV14 and TRBJ2-7, the full variable domain reads EAGVTQFPSHSVIEKGQTVTLRCDPISGHDNLYWYRRVMGKEIKFLLHFVKESKQDESGMPNNRFLAERTGGTYSTLKVQPAELEDSGVYFCASSQQAGARYEQYFGPGTRLTVT.

The chain couples TRBV9 to TRBJ1-4, with TRBD1 matching 7 bases. The CDR3 loop spans 15 amino acids. Trimming cost V 3 bases and J 8 bases; bases outside gene matches: 10. Germline V lookup: CDR1 SGDLS, CDR2 YYNGEE. CDR3 sequence (DNA): TGTGCCAGCAGCGCAGGGGGGAATTTGGAGGAAAAACTGTTTTTT. It is translated as CASSAGGNLEEKLFF.

CDR3: CASSYGGREGYEQYF. The CDR3 bases are TGTGCCAGCAGTTACGGGGGGCGGGAGGGTTACGAGCAGTACTTC. The V and J genes are TRBV6-6 and TRBJ2-7; TRBD2 agrees at 9 bases. CDR1 is MNHNY, CDR2 SVGAGI, per germline (reference sequence). This CDR3 is 15 amino acids long. V gave up 2 bases and J gave up 4 bases; unmatched junction bases: 6.

V is TRBV28 and J is TRBJ2-7; D gene ambiguous. The CDR3 is 14 residues long. Germline CDR1 reads MDHEN; CDR2 reads SYDVKM. Trimming cost V 3 bases and J 1 base, with 10 bases left between them. CDR3 amino acids: CASSLPGGSYEQYF. In DNA form, the CDR3 reads TGTGCCAGCAGTTTGCCCGGCGGTTCCTACGAGCAGTACTTC. The variable domain in full, with the rest retrieved from reference TRBV28 and TRBJ2-7, is DVKVTQSSRYLVKRTGEKVFLECVQDMDHENMFWYRQDPGLGLRLIYFSYDVKMKEKGDIPEGYSVSREKKERFSLILESASTNQTSMYLCASSLPGGSYEQYFGPGTRLTVT.

The chain links TRBV19 to TRBJ1-1; D is ambiguous. The CDR3 spans 15 residues. Germline V CDR1 and CDR2: LNHDA, SQIVND (reference sequence). The germline V and J ends were trimmed by 6 bases and 4 bases, with 18 bases remaining between them. CDR3 residues: CASSPRTQGSTEAFF. The CDR3 nucleotides read TGTGCCAGTAGCCCACGGACTCAAGGAAGCACTGAAGCTTTCTTT.

The chain uses TRBV6-5 and TRBJ2-4, with 9 bases aligning to TRBD2. The V and J ends lost 6 bases and 7 bases, in that order; junction bases with no gene match: 7. This CDR3 spans 14 amino acids. Germline assignment: CDR1 MNHEY and CDR2 SVGAGI. The CDR3 nucleotides are TGTGCCAGCAGCCAGGGACTAGCAGGGAACATTCAGTACTTC. It specifies CASSQGLAGNIQYF.

The chain employs TRBV9 and TRBJ2-5; 8 bases match TRBD2. The length of the CDR3 is 15 residues. J was trimmed by 2 bases and V by 3 bases; bases with no gene match: 6. Germline V gene sequence: CDR1 SGDLS, CDR2 YYNGEE. The CDR3 sequence is CASSGKRGPQETQYF. The DNA for the CDR3 is TGTGCCAGCAGCGGGAAGCGGGGGCCACAAGAGACCCAGTACTTC. Combining the CDR3 with reference TRBV9 and TRBJ2-5 gives the whole variable domain DSGVTQTPKHLITATGQRVTLRCSPRSGDLSVYWYQQSLDQGLQFLIQYYNGEERAKGNILERFSAQQFPDLHSELNLSSLELGDSALYFCASSGKRGPQETQYFGPGTRLLVL.

The rearrangement links TRBV5-1 to TRBJ2-1, with 7 bases aligning to TRBD1. The CDR3 length is 14 residues. The germline gives CDR1 SGHRS, CDR2 YFSETQ. Germline trimming cut 0 bases from V and 4 bases from J; bases unmatched to any gene: 1. The CDR3 nucleotides read TGCGCCAGCAGCTTGGAACAGGGGTACAATGAGCAGTTCTTC. Translated, it gives CASSLEQGYNEQFF.

This chain connects TRBV18 to TRBJ2-7, with 10 positions matching TRBD1. The CDR3 has 14 residues. V trimming: 6 bases; J trimming: 2 bases; junction bases outside the gene matches: 4. CDR1 and CDR2 (germline): KGHSH, LQKENI. The CDR3 coding sequence is TGTGCCAGCTCGGGACAGGGGTTTACCTACGAGCAGTACTTC. Translated: CASSGQGFTYEQYF.

This chain uses TRBV4-2 with TRBJ2-7, with TRBD1 matching over 10 bases. The germline CDR1 and CDR2 sequences are LGHNA and YNFKEQ. CDR3 length equals 16 residues. V shed 2 bases, J shed 2 bases, and the junction held 6 bases outside the gene matches. The CDR3 DNA follows: TGTGCCAGCAGCCAATCACCGGGACAGGGGACCTACGAGCAGTACTTC. Translated, it gives CASSQSPGQGTYEQYF.

The chain carries TRBV15 and TRBJ2-7, with 11 bases matching TRBD1. The CDR3 covers 15 residues. V lost 5 bases and J lost 9; bases outside the gene matches: 12. Germline assignment: CDR1 LNHNV and CDR2 YYDKDF (reference sequence). CDR3 nucleotide sequence: TGTGCCACCAGCGAGGGACAGGGGGACGCCGGGGCGCAGTACTTC. Amino acids: CATSEGQGDAGAQYF.

This chain links TRBV9 with TRBJ2-3; D is possibly TRBD1 (5 bases). Germline V gives CDR1 SGDLS, CDR2 YYNGEE. The V gene lost 0 bases and the J gene lost 6 bases, with 17 bases spanning the gap. The CDR3 is 16 amino acids. This CDR3 reads CASSVGGQGELDTQYF. CDR3 DNA sequence: TGTGCCAGCAGCGTAGGAGGTCAGGGTGAATTGGATACGCAGTATTTT.

V and J are TRBV29-1 and TRBJ2-5; D might be TRBD2 (6 bases). Germline lookup yields CDR1 SQVTM and CDR2 ANQGSEA. Trimming shortened V by 2 bases and J by 4 bases, and 8 bases separated the two germline ends. The CDR3 length is 12 residues. For the CDR3, the DNA is TGCAGCGTTGAACGGGGAGGAGAGACCCAGTACTTC. Encoded protein: CSVERGGETQYF.

V usage is TRBV7-2 and J usage is TRBJ2-1; TRBD2 aligns across 8 bases. Germline V CDR1 and CDR2: SGHTA, FQGNSA. The CDR3 has 16 amino acids. Trimming cost V 3 bases and J 4 bases; bases outside gene matches: 8. DNA for the CDR3: TGTGCCAGCAGCTTTGGGGCGGGAGGAAGGTACAATGAGCAGTTCTTC. Protein: CASSFGAGGRYNEQFF.

This clone has more than one count but fewer than ten. The rearrangement links TRBV5-1 to TRBJ2-1; TRBD2 matches 9 bases. Germline CDR1 is SGHRS and CDR2 is YFSETQ. The CDR3 runs 16 residues. J gave up 0 bases and V 6 bases, and 7 bases lay outside the gene matches. The CDR3 sequence is CASNMAGGLSYNEQFF. CDR3 sequence (DNA): TGCGCCAGCAACATGGCGGGGGGGCTCTCCTACAATGAGCAGTTCTTC.

The chain combines TRBV7-6 with TRBJ1-1; 7 bases agree with TRBD1. Germline V gene sequence: CDR1 SGHVS, CDR2 FNYEAQ. This CDR3 region has 15 residues. Trimming cost V 1 base and J 6 bases; bases outside gene matches: 8. As DNA, the CDR3 is TGTGCCAGCAGCTTAGGCACAGGGGTTAACGCTGAAGCTTTCTTT. Amino acid sequence: CASSLGTGVNAEAFF.

This chain joins TRBV29-1 and TRBJ1-3, with D unclear. The length of the CDR3 is 13 residues. Per the germline V gene, CDR1 is SQVTM and CDR2 is ANQGSEA. V dropped 6 bases and J dropped 0 bases, with 9 bases sitting between them. CDR3 in DNA: TGCAGCGTGGACGGGAGCTCTGGAAACACCATATATTTT. Amino acid sequence: CSVDGSSGNTIYF.

This sequence joins TRBV5-4 and TRBJ1-2, with D unresolved. Trimming pared 0 bases from V and 3 bases from J, leaving 9 bases between. CDR1 and CDR2 (germline): SGHNT, YYREEE (reference sequence). The CDR3 contains 14 residues. CDR3 sequence: CASSLAGGYYGYTF. CDR3 sequence (DNA): TGTGCCAGCAGCTTGGCGGGAGGGTACTATGGCTACACCTTC.

J is TRBJ1-5 and V is TRBV6-4; D is unclear. The ends were cut back, 5 bases at V and 0 bases at J, with 11 bases in the middle. The CDR3 spans 15 residues. The germline V gene has CDR1 MRHNA and CDR2 SNTAGT. In DNA form, the CDR3 reads TGTGCCAGCAGTCCCTCGGGTCTTAGCAATCAGCCCCAGCATTTT. Translating gives CASSPSGLSNQPQHF.

This chain uses TRBV7-8 with TRBJ1-4; a weak D match, TRBD1 (6 bases). Germline V lookup: CDR1 SGHVS, CDR2 FQNEAQ. V lost 1 base and J lost 2, with 11 bases in between. CDR3 length equals 16 residues. The CDR3 DNA sequence: TGTGCCAGCAGCTTAGTGGGGGCTTTCACTAATGAAAAACTGTTTTTT. Protein product: CASSLVGAFTNEKLFF.

The chain has TRBV30 and TRBJ1-5; unclear D gene. This CDR3 has 16 amino acids. The V gene's germline CDR1 is GTSNPN and CDR2 SVGIG (reference sequence). V lost 3 bases to trimming and J lost 0 bases, with 15 bases between them. The CDR3 here is CAWSQRGDLSNQPQHF. The CDR3 DNA reads as TGTGCCTGGAGCCAACGGGGAGACCTTAGCAATCAGCCCCAGCATTTT.

CDR3 loop: CASSQDETGGPQHF. For the CDR3, the DNA is TGCGCCAGCAGCCAAGATGAGACAGGAGGGCCCCAGCATTTT. The chain carries TRBV4-3 and TRBJ1-5; D is perhaps TRBD1 (6 bases). From germline, CDR1 is LGHNA and CDR2 YSLEER. The CDR3 runs 14 residues. Trimming took 0 bases from V and 9 from J, leaving 12 bases between them.

This clone has only a few counts. The CDR3 DNA reads TGCAGCGTTGATAGGACAGGGGTCATGAACACTGAAGCTTTCTTT. Amino acid sequence: CSVDRTGVMNTEAFF. V is TRBV29-1 and J is TRBJ1-1; 9 bases fit TRBD1. J lost 0 bases, V lost 3 bases, and 5 bases had no gene match. This CDR3 is built from 15 residues. Germline loops: CDR1 SQVTM, CDR2 ANQGSEA.

The chain uses TRBV28 and TRBJ1-4; D ambiguous. CDR1 MDHEN and CDR2 SYDVKM come from the germline V gene. The CDR3 is made up of 17 amino acids. V was shortened by 2 bases and J by 0 bases, with 13 bases between the two germline ends. The CDR3 spells CASSLNEEESTNEKLFF. The CDR3, as DNA: TGTGCCAGCAGTTTAAATGAAGAGGAATCAACTAATGAAAAACTGTTTTTT.

This clone was seen a handful of times. The V call is TRBV19, the J call TRBJ2-1; TRBD2 agrees at 11 bases. This CDR3 comprises 15 residues. V dropped 6 bases and J dropped 4; count of bases not matched to a gene: 5. The germline CDR1 and CDR2 sequences are LNHDA and SQIVND (reference sequence). The CDR3 spells CASSATSGTYNEQFF. DNA of the CDR3: TGTGCCAGTAGCGCGACTAGCGGGACTTACAATGAGCAGTTCTTC.

This rearrangement joins TRBV30 to TRBJ1-4; no firm D call. V lost 0 bases to trimming and J lost 5 bases, with 16 bases between them. There are 16 residues in the CDR3. CDR1 GTSNPN and CDR2 SVGIG come from the germline V gene (reference sequence). The CDR3 is CAWSVRSISWNEKLFF. CDR3 coding DNA: TGTGCCTGGAGTGTACGGTCGATTTCGTGGAATGAAAAACTGTTTTTT.

The gene calls are TRBV25-1 and TRBJ1-1; TRBD1 agrees at 9 bases. With V trimmed by 4 bases and J by 4 bases, 4 bases remained unmatched. Germline V gene data show CDR1 as MGHDK and CDR2 as SYGVNS. The CDR3 spans 14 residues. This chain's CDR3 is CASSGQGGGTEAFF. Here the CDR3 DNA reads TGTGCCAGCAGTGGACAGGGGGGGGGCACTGAAGCTTTCTTT.

The rearrangement joins TRBV7-8 to TRBJ2-7; the D is unclear. The V gene lost 5 bases and the J gene lost 2 bases, with 16 bases spanning the gap. Germline CDR1 is SGHVS and CDR2 is FQNEAQ. The CDR3 spans 15 residues. Here the CDR3 reads CASSPVGFRTYEQYF. CDR3 nucleotide sequence: TGTGCCAGCAGCCCGGTCGGGTTTCGGACCTACGAGCAGTACTTC.